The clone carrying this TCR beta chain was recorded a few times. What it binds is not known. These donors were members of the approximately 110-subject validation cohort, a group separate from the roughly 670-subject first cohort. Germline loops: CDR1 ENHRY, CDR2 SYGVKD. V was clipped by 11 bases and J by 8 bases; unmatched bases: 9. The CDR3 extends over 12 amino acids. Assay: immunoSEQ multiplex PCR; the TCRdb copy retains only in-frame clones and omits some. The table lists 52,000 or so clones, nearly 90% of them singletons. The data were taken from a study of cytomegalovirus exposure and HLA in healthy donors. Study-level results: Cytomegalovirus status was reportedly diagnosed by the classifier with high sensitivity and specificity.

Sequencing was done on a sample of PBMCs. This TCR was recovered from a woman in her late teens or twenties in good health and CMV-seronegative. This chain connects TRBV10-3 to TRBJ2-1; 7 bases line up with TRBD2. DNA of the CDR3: TGTGCCGGGAGGGACGGCGGGGATGAGCAGTTCTTC. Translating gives CAGRDGGDEQFF.